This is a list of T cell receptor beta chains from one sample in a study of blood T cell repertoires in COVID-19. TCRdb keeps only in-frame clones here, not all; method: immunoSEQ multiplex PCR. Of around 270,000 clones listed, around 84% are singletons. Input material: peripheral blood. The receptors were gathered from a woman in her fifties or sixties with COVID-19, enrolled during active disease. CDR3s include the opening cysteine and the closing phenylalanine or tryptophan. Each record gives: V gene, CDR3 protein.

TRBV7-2 CASSSSRDTQYF
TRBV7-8 CASSRTGWAGAGELFF
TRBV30 CAWSRGTGTQKLFF
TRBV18 CASSAGQPGNTIYF
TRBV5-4 CASSLDEGHGGQYF
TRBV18 CASSPTRTGVTEAFF
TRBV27 CASSLQAGTIYNEQFF
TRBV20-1 CSASGARTRFSNEQFF
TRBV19 CASSMGAPLQPQHF
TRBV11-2 CASSLGRLAVAHTGELFF
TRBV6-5 CAGRWEGELFF
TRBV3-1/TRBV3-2 CASTQGAIGTYEQYF
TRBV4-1 CASSPSSGGRLGSYEQYF
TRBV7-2 CASSDQGNTEAFF
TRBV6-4 CASSDPAGGYYGYTF
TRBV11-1 CASSLGTSGIVYEQYF
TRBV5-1 CASSLTSGRSTDTQYF
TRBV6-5 CASSSPWLGYTF
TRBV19 CASSIKLGDTEAFF
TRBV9 CASSPHSGFNQPQHF
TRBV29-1 CSVTPGQGIDTQYF
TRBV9 CASSLGTMRGNTIYF
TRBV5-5 CASSLSRPAPYEQYF
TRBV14 CASSPSRDTQYF
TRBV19 CASSMSRAGELFF
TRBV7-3 CASSLSPLASDNEQFF
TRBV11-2 CASSLERLRETQYF
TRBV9 CASSRGGGFKEQYF
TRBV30 CAWSSRENYGYTF
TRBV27 CASSYRGTVVDTGELFF
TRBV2 CASRPDRLTNEKLFF
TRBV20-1 CSASPGTDPAGYTF
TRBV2 CASSFSSGRSREQYF
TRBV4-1 CASSQDSPSGAYNEQFF
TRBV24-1 CATSALGLAGDREQFF
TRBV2 CASSDWAAGANVLTF
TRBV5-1 CASRGTTSNTGELFF
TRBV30 CAWQQDYTEQFF
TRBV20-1 CSARVGPEQFF
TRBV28 CASSSRQGWAYGYTF
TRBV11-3 CASSLDGHSTDTQYF
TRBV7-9 CASSLGKLAGRTDTQYF
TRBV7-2 CASSTTGGLRTEAFF
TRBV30 CAWSVGGYNQPQHF
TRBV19 CASTRRQSNTEAFF
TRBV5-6 CASSSTPRGNYEQYF
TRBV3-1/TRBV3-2 CASSLGGSNQPQHF
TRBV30 CAWGGGSGWGYTF
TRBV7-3 CASSLPGGKNQPQHF
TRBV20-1 CSASTSGRSYEQYF
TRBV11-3 CASSLDRPPWTSGFADTQYF
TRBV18 CASSPLVPRAGANYGYTF
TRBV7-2 CASSLIGSRTDTQYF
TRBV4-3 CASSQGGGANTEAFF